These 28 T cell receptor beta chains were sequenced from one sample in a study of response to subunit inactivated influenza vaccine. MiXCR, run by TCRdb on the RT-PCR reads, gives a single entry per CDR3 protein. The data show under 200,000 distinct CDR3 sequences, 11% seen once. The specimen was non-naive T cells sorted from PBMCs, collected more than 35 days after vaccination. The receptors originated from a man aged 45-60 years who received an inactivated influenza vaccine.

This clonotype was seen repeatedly, ten times or more. This chain connects TRBV29-1 to TRBJ1-1; D uncertain. Between the trimmed V and J ends, which lost 6 bases and 7 bases, there was a span of 9 bases. Germline V lookup: CDR1 SQVTM, CDR2 ANQGSEA. The CDR3 is 10 residues long. The CDR3 sequence: CSVYYIEAFF. In DNA, the CDR3 is TGCAGCGTGTACTACATTGAAGCTTTCTTT.

The chain links TRBV20-1 to TRBJ2-2; 7 bases align to TRBD2. With V trimmed by 1 base and J by 6 bases, 5 bases remained unmatched. The germline V gene has CDR1 DFQATT and CDR2 SNEGSKA (reference sequence). This CDR3 is 14 amino acids long. This chain's CDR3 is CSARVEGGPGELFF. CDR3 sequence (DNA): TGCAGTGCTAGAGTTGAGGGAGGGCCCGGGGAGCTGTTTTTT.

Ten or more counts support this clonotype. The V call is TRBV7-2, the J call TRBJ2-7, with 10 bases fitting TRBD2. V lost 5 bases, J lost 0 bases, and 4 bases stayed unmatched. Per germline, CDR1 SGHTA and CDR2 FQGNSA. The CDR3 is 15 amino acids. CDR3 protein: CASSPSGGTSYEQYF. CDR3 DNA sequence: TGTGCCAGCAGCCCTAGCGGGGGTACCTCCTACGAGCAGTACTTC.

This chain uses TRBV6-1 with TRBJ2-3; weak D call: TRBD1 (6 bases). V shed 10 bases and J shed 3 bases, with 20 bases lying between them. The length of the CDR3 is 15 residues. Germline CDR1 MNHNS, CDR2 SASEGT. The CDR3 region is CAIDEKQGLTDTQYF. The CDR3 region has the DNA TGTGCCATCGATGAAAAACAGGGCTTGACAGATACGCAGTATTTT.

The gene calls are TRBV11-2 and TRBJ1-4; the D is unclear. The germline V gene has CDR1 SGHAT and CDR2 FQNNGV. V lost 1 base, J lost 8 bases, and 8 bases lay in between. The CDR3 is made up of 13 amino acids. The CDR3 here is CASSLGEREKLFF. In DNA form, the CDR3 reads TGTGCCAGCAGCTTAGGGGAAAGGGAAAAACTGTTTTTT. Based on the CDR3 plus reference TRBV11-2 and TRBJ1-4, the full variable domain is EAGVAQSPRYKIIEKRQSVAFWCNPISGHATLYWYQQILGQGPKLLIQFQNNGVVDDSQLPKDRFSAERLKGVDSTLKIQPAKLEDSAVYLCASSLGEREKLFFGSGTQLSVL.

This clonotype was picked up many times. The chain couples TRBV7-2 to TRBJ1-2; D not resolved. V lost 5 bases and J 4 bases, leaving 14 bases between the germline ends. Per the germline V gene, CDR1 is SGHTA and CDR2 is FQGNSA. This CDR3 contains 14 residues. The CDR3 nucleotides are TGTGCCAGCAGCATCACTAGGCTCACCTATGGCTACACCTTC. This translates into CASSITRLTYGYTF.

This clonotype was recorded at least ten times. This chain links TRBV20-1 with TRBJ1-6; a possible D gene is TRBD1 (6 bases). The germline V gene has CDR1 DFQATT and CDR2 SNEGSKA (reference sequence). This CDR3 has 13 residues. Trimming took off 2 bases at V and 9 bases at J, with 11 bases between the two ends. CDR3 nucleotides: TGCAGTGCTAGACTACAGGGTGTTTCACCCCTCCACTTT. Amino acid sequence: CSARLQGVSPLHF.

Many counts were recorded for this clonotype. The chain has TRBV4-2 and TRBJ2-1, with TRBD2 as a possible D gene (7 bases). The CDR3 totals 18 residues. The V gene lost 3 bases and the J gene lost 7 bases, with 25 bases spanning the gap. Germline-derived CDR1 and CDR2 are LGHNA and YNFKEQ. The CDR3 protein is CASSHARGGRARQNEQFF. The CDR3 DNA is TGTGCCAGCAGCCACGCCAGGGGCGGGAGAGCACGGCAGAATGAGCAGTTCTTC.

At least ten counts were recorded for this clonotype. The V call is TRBV20-1, the J call TRBJ2-5; D may be TRBD2 (6 bases). In germline, CDR1 is DFQATT, CDR2 SNEGSKA (reference sequence). Trimming took off 0 bases at V and 4 bases at J, with 15 bases between the two ends. The CDR3 is 15 amino acids. The CDR3 protein is CSARDEGRTGETQYF. Written as DNA, the CDR3 is TGCAGTGCTAGAGACGAAGGGAGGACGGGAGAGACCCAGTACTTC.

In this sample, this clonotype turned up many times. V gene TRBV28 combines with J gene TRBJ1-3, with 7 bases lining up with TRBD1. The ends lost 3 bases at V and 3 bases at J; junction bases unmatched: 5. Germline V gene sequence: CDR1 MDHEN, CDR2 SYDVKM. The CDR3 spans 15 residues. CDR3 amino acids: CASSLGQIFGNTIYF. The CDR3 DNA follows: TGTGCCAGCAGTTTGGGACAGATATTTGGAAACACCATATATTTT.

The chain links TRBV27 to TRBJ2-7; the D gene could be TRBD1 or TRBD2 (7 bases each). Trimming shortened V by 5 bases and J by 5 bases, and 19 bases separated the two germline ends. Germline lookup yields CDR1 MNHEY and CDR2 SMNVEV (reference sequence). This CDR3 is 15 amino acids long. The CDR3 DNA reads TGTGCCAGCAGTCAGGGGGGGGCCCTGTGGGACGAGCAGTACTTC. Encoded protein: CASSQGGALWDEQYF.

The table lists this clonotype with many counts. The rearrangement joins TRBV12-3 or TRBV12-4 to TRBJ2-7, with D uncertain. Trimming took off 2 bases at V and 3 bases at J, with 8 bases between the two ends. CDR3 size: 13 residues. The CDR3 DNA reads TGTGCCAGCAGTTTATCGGACCTCTACGAGCAGTACTTC. It codes for CASSLSDLYEQYF.

This chain joins TRBV11-2 and TRBJ2-1, with TRBD2 identical over 9 bases. V lost 1 base to trimming and J lost 2 bases; unmatched junction nucleotides: 9. The CDR3 length is 18 residues. Germline V lookup: CDR1 SGHAT, CDR2 FQNNGV. CDR3 region: CASSLVRSGRPPYNEQFF. CDR3 sequence (DNA): TGTGCCAGCAGCTTAGTACGAAGCGGGAGGCCCCCCTACAATGAGCAGTTCTTC.

The table lists this clonotype with many counts. The chain joins TRBV6-5 to TRBJ1-1; D remains unclear. Per germline, CDR1 MNHEY and CDR2 SVGAGI. With 2 bases removed from V and 2 bases from J, the gap between germline ends came to 9 bases. The CDR3 totals 14 residues. CDR3 DNA sequence: TGTGCCAGCAGTTACGAGGCAGCTAACACTGAAGCTTTCTTT. Amino acid sequence: CASSYEAANTEAFF.

This clonotype showed up just a few times. V usage is TRBV27 and J usage is TRBJ2-7; maybe TRBD2 (5 bases). Trimming shortened V by 5 bases and J by 4 bases, and 12 bases separated the two germline ends. The CDR3 sequence is 13 residues long. From germline, CDR1 is MNHEY and CDR2 SMNVEV (reference sequence). The CDR3 sequence is CASSVARQYEQYF. The CDR3 DNA reads TGTGCCAGCAGTGTAGCGAGGCAGTACGAGCAGTACTTC.

This clonotype was seen more than once but under ten times. This chain joins TRBV10-3 and TRBJ2-1; 10 bases align to TRBD2. J gave up 8 bases and V 7 bases, and 11 bases lay outside the gene matches. The CDR3 has 15 amino acids. In germline, CDR1 is ENHRY, CDR2 SYGVKD. CDR3 amino acids: CAITRAGGPIHEQFF. The CDR3 DNA is TGTGCCATCACTAGAGCGGGAGGGCCGATCCATGAGCAGTTCTTC.

This clonotype was recorded a few times. This sequence joins TRBV5-1 and TRBJ1-2; 10 bases fit TRBD1. Germline loops: CDR1 SGHRS, CDR2 YFSETQ. CDR3 size: 15 residues. J gave up 6 bases and V 0 bases, and 5 bases lay outside the gene matches. Here the CDR3 DNA reads TGCGCCAGCAGCTTGGCAATGGGACAGGGGAATGGCTACACCTTC. It specifies CASSLAMGQGNGYTF.

This clonotype occurred a few times. The chain has TRBV5-1 and TRBJ2-7; D gene ambiguous. The V end lost 6 bases, the J end lost 8 bases, and 9 bases lay between the germline ends. The CDR3 covers 10 residues. Per germline, CDR1 SGHRS and CDR2 YFSETQ. The chain's CDR3 is CASNHTKQYF. The CDR3 DNA reads as TGCGCCAGCAACCATACGAAGCAGTACTTC.

This chain links TRBV9 with TRBJ1-1; 8 nucleotides match TRBD1. The germline CDR1 and CDR2 sequences are SGDLS and YYNGEE. The CDR3 is made up of 15 amino acids. Trimming took 2 bases from V and 3 from J; bases not matched to a gene: 6. This CDR3 is CASSVSGTGDTEAFF. The CDR3 DNA follows: TGTGCCAGCAGCGTTTCCGGGACAGGCGACACTGAAGCTTTCTTT.

This chain connects TRBV28 to TRBJ1-5; D gene ambiguous. The CDR3 loop spans 15 amino acids. CDR1 and CDR2 (germline): MDHEN, SYDVKM. The V end was cut by 2 bases, the J end by 12 bases, with 20 bases between. The CDR3 region has the DNA TGTGCCAGCAGTTTAAACCCTACTCCTGCCCGGCGCCAGCATTTT. Protein: CASSLNPTPARRQHF.

This clonotype was picked up a small number of times. The genes are TRBV20-1 and TRBJ2-3, with D possibly matching TRBD2 (7 bases). With 5 bases removed from V and 4 bases from J, the gap between germline ends came to 19 bases. This CDR3 has 15 residues. CDR1 and CDR2 (germline): DFQATT, SNEGSKA (reference sequence). This chain's CDR3 is CSAGGGGARSDTQYF. The CDR3 DNA sequence: TGCAGTGCTGGGGGAGGGGGGGCGCGGTCAGATACGCAGTATTTT.

There are many counts of this clonotype. V usage is TRBV20-1 and J usage is TRBJ2-7; D tentatively reads TRBD1 or TRBD2 (5 bases each). The CDR3 consists of 16 residues. Germline assignment: CDR1 DFQATT and CDR2 SNEGSKA (reference sequence). V lost 2 bases, J lost 3 bases, and 20 bases lay in between. In nucleotides, the CDR3 is TGCAGTGCTAGACCTCTTCCCGGGACGATAGACTACGAGCAGTACTTC. Amino acids: CSARPLPGTIDYEQYF.

This clonotype came up a few times. The chain joins TRBV2 to TRBJ2-7; 8 bases match TRBD1. This CDR3 comprises 14 residues. Germline trimming cut 3 bases from V and 5 bases from J; bases unmatched to any gene: 6. Germline CDR1 SNHLY, CDR2 FYNNEI. This CDR3 is CASSELGRGHEQYF. DNA of the CDR3: TGTGCCAGCAGTGAGCTAGGCAGGGGGCACGAGCAGTACTTC.

This clonotype turned up a few times. The chain uses TRBV30 and TRBJ1-4, with 7 nucleotides matching TRBD1. V shed 0 bases and J 7 bases; nucleotides not matched to a gene: 11. CDR1 GTSNPN and CDR2 SVGIG come from the germline V gene (reference sequence). The CDR3 runs 16 residues. CDR3 sequence reads: CAWSVQGLNVGEKLFF. The CDR3 nucleotides are TGTGCCTGGAGTGTACAGGGGCTCAATGTAGGTGAAAAACTGTTTTTT.

Only a few counts were recorded for this clonotype. V and J are TRBV2 and TRBJ1-4, with a weak D call TRBD1 (5 bases). Trimming took off 6 bases at V and 5 bases at J, with 13 bases between the two ends. Germline loops: CDR1 SNHLY, CDR2 FYNNEI. There are 14 residues in the CDR3. The CDR3 DNA reads TGTGCCAGCAGGACGGGGGTCCTGAATGAAAAACTGTTTTTT. Translated: CASRTGVLNEKLFF.

This rearrangement joins TRBV7-9 to TRBJ2-2; 9 nucleotides align to TRBD2. Germline V gene data show CDR1 as SEHNR and CDR2 as FQNEAQ (reference sequence). The CDR3 loop spans 15 amino acids. V was clipped by 2 bases and J by 5 bases; unmatched bases: 3. This CDR3 reads CASSLLAGITGELFF. The DNA for the CDR3 is TGTGCCAGCAGCTTACTAGCGGGAATTACCGGGGAGCTGTTTTTT.

This clonotype was recorded a few times. The chain links TRBV12-3 or TRBV12-4 to TRBJ2-7; no definite D call. CDR3 length: 12 residues. Trimming left V 1 base short and J 3 bases short, with 4 bases between. The CDR3 loop is CASSLGHYEQYF. The CDR3 DNA sequence: TGTGCCAGCAGTTTAGGCCACTACGAGCAGTACTTC.

At least ten counts were recorded for this clonotype. The gene calls are TRBV7-2 and TRBJ1-6; D gene ambiguous. CDR3 length: 14 residues. Between the trimmed V and J ends, which lost 4 bases and 10 bases, there was a span of 14 bases. The germline gives CDR1 SGHTA, CDR2 FQGNSA. The CDR3, as DNA: TGTGCCAGCAGCTCTCCTCGAGCTGGGTCACCCCTCCACTTT. Translated, it gives CASSSPRAGSPLHF.